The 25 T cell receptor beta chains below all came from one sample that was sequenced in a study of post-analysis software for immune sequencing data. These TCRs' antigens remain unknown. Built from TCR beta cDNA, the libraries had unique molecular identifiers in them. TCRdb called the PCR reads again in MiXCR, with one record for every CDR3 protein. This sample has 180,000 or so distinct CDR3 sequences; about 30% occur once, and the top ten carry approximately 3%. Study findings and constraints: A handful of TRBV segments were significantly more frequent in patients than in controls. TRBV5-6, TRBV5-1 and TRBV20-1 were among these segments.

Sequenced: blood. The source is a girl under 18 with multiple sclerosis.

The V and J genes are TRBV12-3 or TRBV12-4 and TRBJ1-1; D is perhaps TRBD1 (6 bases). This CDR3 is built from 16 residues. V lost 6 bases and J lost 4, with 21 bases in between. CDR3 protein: CASSPGGAILRTEAFF. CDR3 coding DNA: TGTGCCAGCAGCCCTGGGGGGGCCATATTACGCACTGAAGCTTTCTTT.

The CDR3 region has the DNA TGTGCCAGCAGCTTAGTTCCGGGACAGGATAATGAAAAACTGTTTTTT. Translated, it gives CASSLVPGQDNEKLFF. The chain combines TRBV11-3 with TRBJ1-4, with 8 bases fitting TRBD1. CDR1 and CDR2 (germline): SGHNT, YENEEA. With 1 base clipped from V and 4 bases from J, the junction kept 5 bases outside the gene matches. The CDR3 is 16 amino acids.

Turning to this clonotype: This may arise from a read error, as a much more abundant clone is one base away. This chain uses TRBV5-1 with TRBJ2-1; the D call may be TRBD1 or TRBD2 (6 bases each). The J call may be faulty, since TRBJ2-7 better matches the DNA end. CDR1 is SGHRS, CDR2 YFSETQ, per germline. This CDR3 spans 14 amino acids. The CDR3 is CASSLVTGDNEQYF. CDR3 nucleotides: TGCGCCAGCAGCTTGGTTACGGGGGACAATGAGCAGTACTTC.

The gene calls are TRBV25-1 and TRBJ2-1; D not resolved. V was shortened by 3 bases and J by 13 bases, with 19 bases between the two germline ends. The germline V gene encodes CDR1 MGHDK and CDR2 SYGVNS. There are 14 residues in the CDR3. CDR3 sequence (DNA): TGTGCCAGCAGTGAGCCCGCCACCGGTGAGACCCAGTTCTTC. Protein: CASSEPATGETQFF.

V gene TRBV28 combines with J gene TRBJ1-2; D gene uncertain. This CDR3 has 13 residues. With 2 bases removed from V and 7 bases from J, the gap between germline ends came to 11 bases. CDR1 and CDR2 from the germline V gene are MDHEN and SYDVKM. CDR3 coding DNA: TGTGCCAGCAGTTTACCTCCGATGAGTGGCTACACCTTC. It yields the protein CASSLPPMSGYTF.

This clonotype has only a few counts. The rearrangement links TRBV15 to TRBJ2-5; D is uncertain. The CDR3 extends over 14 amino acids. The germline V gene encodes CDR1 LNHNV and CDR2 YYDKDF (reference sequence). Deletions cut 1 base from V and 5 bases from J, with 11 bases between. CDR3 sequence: CATSRAGPRETQYF. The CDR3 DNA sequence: TGTGCCACCAGCAGAGCGGGCCCAAGGGAGACCCAGTACTTC.

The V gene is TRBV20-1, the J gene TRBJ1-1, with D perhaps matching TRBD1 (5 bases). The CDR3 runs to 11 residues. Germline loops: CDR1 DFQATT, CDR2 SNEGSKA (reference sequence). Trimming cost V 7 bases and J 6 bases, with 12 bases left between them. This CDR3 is CSVRRDPEAFF. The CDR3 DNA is TGCAGTGTACGAAGGGACCCTGAAGCTTTCTTT.

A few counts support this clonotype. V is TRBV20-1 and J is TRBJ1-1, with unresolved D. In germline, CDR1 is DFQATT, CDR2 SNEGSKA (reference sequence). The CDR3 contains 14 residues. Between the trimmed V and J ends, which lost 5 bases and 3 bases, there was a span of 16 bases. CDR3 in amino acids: CSAVRIDSDTEAFF. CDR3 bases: TGCAGTGCTGTCAGGATAGATTCGGACACTGAAGCTTTCTTT.

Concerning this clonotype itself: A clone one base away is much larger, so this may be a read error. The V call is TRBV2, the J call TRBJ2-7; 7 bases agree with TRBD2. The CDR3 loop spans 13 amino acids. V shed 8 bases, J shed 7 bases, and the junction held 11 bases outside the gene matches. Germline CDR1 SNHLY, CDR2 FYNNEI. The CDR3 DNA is TGTGCCAGCCGGGACTACACCCACAATGAGCAGTACTTC. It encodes CASRDYTHNEQYF.

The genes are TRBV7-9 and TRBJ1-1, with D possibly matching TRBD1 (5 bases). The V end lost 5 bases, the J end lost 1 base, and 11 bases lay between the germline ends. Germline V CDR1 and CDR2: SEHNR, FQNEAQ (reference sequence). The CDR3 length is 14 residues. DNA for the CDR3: TGTGCCAGCAGCGGGTCAGGGAGGAACACTGAAGCTTTCTTT. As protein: CASSGSGRNTEAFF.

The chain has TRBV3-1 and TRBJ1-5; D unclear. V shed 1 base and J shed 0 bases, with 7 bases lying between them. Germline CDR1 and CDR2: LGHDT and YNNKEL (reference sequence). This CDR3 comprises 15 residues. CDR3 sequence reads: CASSQGHASNQPQHF. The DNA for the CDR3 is TGTGCCAGCAGCCAAGGACACGCTAGCAATCAGCCCCAGCATTTT.

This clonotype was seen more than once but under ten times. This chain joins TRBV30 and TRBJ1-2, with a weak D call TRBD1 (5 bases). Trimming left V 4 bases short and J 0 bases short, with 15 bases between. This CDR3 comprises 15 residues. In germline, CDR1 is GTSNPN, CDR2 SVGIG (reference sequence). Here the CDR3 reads CAWIPGDRANYGYTF. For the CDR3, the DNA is TGTGCCTGGATTCCCGGGGACCGAGCTAACTATGGCTACACCTTC.

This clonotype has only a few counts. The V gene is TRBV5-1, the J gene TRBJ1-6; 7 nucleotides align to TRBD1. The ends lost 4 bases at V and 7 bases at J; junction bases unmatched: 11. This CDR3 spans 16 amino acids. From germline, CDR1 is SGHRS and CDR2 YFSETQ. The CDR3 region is CASSPTTGSDNSPLHF. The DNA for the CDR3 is TGCGCCAGCAGCCCAACGACAGGGAGTGACAATTCACCCCTCCACTTT.

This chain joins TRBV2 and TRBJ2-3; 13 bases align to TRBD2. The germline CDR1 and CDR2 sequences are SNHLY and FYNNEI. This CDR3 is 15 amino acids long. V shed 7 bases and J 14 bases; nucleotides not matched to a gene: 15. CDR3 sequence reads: CASTLGLAGPSQWYF. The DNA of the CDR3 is TGTGCCAGCACCTTGGGACTAGCGGGGCCGTCGCAGTGGTATTTT.

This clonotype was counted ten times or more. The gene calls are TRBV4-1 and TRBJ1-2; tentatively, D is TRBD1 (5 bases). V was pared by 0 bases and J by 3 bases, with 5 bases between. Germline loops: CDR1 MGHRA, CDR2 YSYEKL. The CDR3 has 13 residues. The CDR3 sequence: CASSQDRDYGYTF. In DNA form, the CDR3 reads TGCGCCAGCAGCCAAGACAGGGACTATGGCTACACCTTC.

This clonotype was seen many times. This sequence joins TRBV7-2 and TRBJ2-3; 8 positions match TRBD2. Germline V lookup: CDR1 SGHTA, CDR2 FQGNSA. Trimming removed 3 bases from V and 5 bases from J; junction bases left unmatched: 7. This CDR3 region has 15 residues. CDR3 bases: TGTGCCAGCAGCTTGTTGCGGGGGGCGAAAGATACGCAGTATTTT. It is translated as CASSLLRGAKDTQYF.

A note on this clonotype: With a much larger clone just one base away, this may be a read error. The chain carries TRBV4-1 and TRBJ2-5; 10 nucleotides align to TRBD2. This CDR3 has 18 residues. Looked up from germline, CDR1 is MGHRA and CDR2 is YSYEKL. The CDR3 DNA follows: TGCGTCAGCAGCCAGGTTAACCTGGGACTAGCGTTCGGAGAGACCCAGTACTTC. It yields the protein CVSSQVNLGLAFGETQYF.

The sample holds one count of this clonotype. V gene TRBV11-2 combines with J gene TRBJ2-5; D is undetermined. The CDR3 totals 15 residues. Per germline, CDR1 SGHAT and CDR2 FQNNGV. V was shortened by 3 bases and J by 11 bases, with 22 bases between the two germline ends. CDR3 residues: CASSFVAVQYNEQYF. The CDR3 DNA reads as TGTGCCAGCAGCTTTGTTGCGGTGCAGTACAATGAGCAGTACTTC.

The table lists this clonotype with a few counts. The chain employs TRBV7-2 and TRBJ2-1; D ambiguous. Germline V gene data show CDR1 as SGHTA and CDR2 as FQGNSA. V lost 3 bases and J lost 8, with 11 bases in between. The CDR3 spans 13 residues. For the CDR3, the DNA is TGTGCCAGCAGCTTTCTGAGAGCCGATGAGCAGTTCTTC. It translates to CASSFLRADEQFF. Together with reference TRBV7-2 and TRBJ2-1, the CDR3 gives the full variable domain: GAGVSQSPSNKVTEKGKDVELRCDPISGHTALYWYRQSLGQGLEFLIYFQGNSAPDKSGLPSDRFSAERTGGSVSTLTIQRTQQEDSAVYLCASSFLRADEQFFGPGTRLTVL.

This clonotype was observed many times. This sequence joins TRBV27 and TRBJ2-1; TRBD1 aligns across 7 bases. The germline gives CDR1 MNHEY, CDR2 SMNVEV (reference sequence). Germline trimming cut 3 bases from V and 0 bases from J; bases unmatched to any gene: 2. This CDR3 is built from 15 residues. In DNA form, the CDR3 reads TGTGCCAGCAGTTTCGCAGGGGGCTCCTACAATGAGCAGTTCTTC. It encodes CASSFAGGSYNEQFF.

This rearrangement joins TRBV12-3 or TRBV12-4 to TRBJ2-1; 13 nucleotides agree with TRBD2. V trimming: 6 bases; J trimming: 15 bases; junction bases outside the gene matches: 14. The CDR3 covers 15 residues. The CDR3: CASRTSGLAGFEGFF. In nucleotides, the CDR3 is TGTGCCAGCAGAACTTCGGGACTAGCGGGATTCGAGGGGTTCTTC.

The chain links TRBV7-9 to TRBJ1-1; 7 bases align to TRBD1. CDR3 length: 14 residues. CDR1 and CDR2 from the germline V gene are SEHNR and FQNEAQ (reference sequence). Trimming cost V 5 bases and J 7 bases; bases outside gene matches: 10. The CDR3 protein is CASSARTGDHEAFF. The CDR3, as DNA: TGTGCCAGCAGCGCTCGGACAGGTGACCATGAAGCTTTCTTT.

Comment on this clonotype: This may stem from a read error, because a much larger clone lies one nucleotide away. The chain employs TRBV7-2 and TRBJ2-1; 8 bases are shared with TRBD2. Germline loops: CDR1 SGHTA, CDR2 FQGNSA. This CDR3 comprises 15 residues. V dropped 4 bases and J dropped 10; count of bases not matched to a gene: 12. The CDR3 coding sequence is TGTGCCAGCAGCTCCCCCGGGACTAGGGTGAAGGAGCAGTTCTTC. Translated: CASSSPGTRVKEQFF.

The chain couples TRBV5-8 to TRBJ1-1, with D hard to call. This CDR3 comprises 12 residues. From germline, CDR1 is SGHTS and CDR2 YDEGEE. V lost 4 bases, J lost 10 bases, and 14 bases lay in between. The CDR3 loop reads CASSRRPIRAFF. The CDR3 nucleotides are TGTGCCAGCAGCCGTCGGCCTATACGAGCTTTCTTT.

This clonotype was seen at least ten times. The CDR3 sequence is CASSWDGGASYNEQFF. Here the CDR3 DNA reads TGTGCCAGCAGTTGGGACGGGGGGGCCTCCTACAATGAGCAGTTCTTC. This chain connects TRBV27 to TRBJ2-1, with TRBD2 matching over 8 bases. V was clipped by 4 bases and J by 0 bases; unmatched bases: 5. CDR1 MNHEY and CDR2 SMNVEV come from the germline V gene (reference sequence). The CDR3 contains 16 residues.